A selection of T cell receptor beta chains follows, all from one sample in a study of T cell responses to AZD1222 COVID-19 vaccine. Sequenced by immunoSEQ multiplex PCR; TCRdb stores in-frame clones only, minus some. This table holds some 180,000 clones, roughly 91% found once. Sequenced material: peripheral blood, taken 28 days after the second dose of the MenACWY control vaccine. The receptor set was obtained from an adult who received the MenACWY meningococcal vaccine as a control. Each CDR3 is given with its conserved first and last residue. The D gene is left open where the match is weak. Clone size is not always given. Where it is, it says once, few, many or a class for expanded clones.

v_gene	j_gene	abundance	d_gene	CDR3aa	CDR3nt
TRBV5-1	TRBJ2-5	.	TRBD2	CASSRGTSGGVQETQYF	TGCGCCAGCAGCCGCGGGACTAGCGGGGGGGTCCAAGAGACCCAGTACTTC
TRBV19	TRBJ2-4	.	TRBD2	CATGGGTAKNIQYF	TGTGCCACTGGCGGGGGAACGGCCAAAAACATTCAGTACTTC
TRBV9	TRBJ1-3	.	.	CASSVRQAGNTIYF	TGTGCCAGCAGCGTGCGCCAGGCTGGAAACACCATATATTTT
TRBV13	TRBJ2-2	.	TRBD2	CASSPRVLAGAWELFF	TGTGCCAGCAGCCCCAGGGTACTAGCGGGGGCATGGGAGCTGTTTTTT
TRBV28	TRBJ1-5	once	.	CASSLSNNQPQHF	TGTGCCAGCAGTTTATCGAACAATCAGCCCCAGCATTTT
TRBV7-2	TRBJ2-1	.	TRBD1	CASSLAGTGGPSSYNEQFF	TGTGCCAGCAGCTTAGCCGGGACAGGGGGTCCGAGCTCCTACAATGAGCAGTTCTTC
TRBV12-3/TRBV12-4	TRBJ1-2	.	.	CASSLGTVRGYTF	TGTGCCAGCAGTTTGGGCACGGTGCGCGGCTACACCTTC
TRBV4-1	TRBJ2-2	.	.	CASSRGTLETGELFF	TGCGCCAGCAGCCGCGGGACGCTAGAAACCGGGGAGCTGTTTTTT
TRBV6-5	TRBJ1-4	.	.	CASKGQGLVNEKLFF	TGTGCCAGCAAGGGGCAGGGACTCGTTAATGAAAAACTGTTTTTT
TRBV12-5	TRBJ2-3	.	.	CASGLRALGDTQYF	TGTGCTAGTGGTTTGCGGGCCCTCGGGGATACGCAGTATTTT
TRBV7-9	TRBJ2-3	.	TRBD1	CASSLKAGTGDTQYF	TGTGCCAGCAGCTTAAAGGCAGGGACAGGAGATACGCAGTATTTT
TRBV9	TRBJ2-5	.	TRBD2	CASSSYHRTSGGIGETQYF	TGTGCCAGCAGCTCCTACCACCGGACTAGCGGGGGCATTGGGGAGACCCAGTACTTC
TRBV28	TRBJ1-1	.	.	CASSYLEDSFF	TGTGCCAGCAGTTACCTAGAGGATTCTTTCTTT
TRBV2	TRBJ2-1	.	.	CASMGALYNEQFF	TGTGCCAGCATGGGGGCTCTCTACAATGAGCAGTTCTTC
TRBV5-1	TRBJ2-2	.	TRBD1	CASRQGPGVTGELFF	TGCGCCAGCCGACAGGGCCCCGGGGTCACCGGGGAGCTGTTTTTT